The T cell receptor (beta chain) under discussion was sequenced for a study of response to subunit inactivated influenza vaccine. Comments on this clonotype: Its cognate antigen is unknown.

MiXCR, run by TCRdb on the RT-PCR reads, gives a single entry per CDR3 protein. Among about 520,000 distinct CDR3 sequences listed, approximately 7.8% were seen once. This CDR3 is 16 amino acids long. The V segment lost 5 bases and the J segment 2 bases; nucleotides outside the gene matches: 11. Germline CDR1 is SEHNR and CDR2 is FQNEAQ (reference sequence). Study findings and constraints: After each seasonal influenza vaccination, few new T cells are recruited, the authors suggested.

This sample comprised PBMCs from blood, obtained around 25 months after vaccination. The receptor comes from a man in his fifties or sixties who received an inactivated influenza vaccine. The chain uses TRBV7-9 and TRBJ2-7, with 8 nucleotides matching TRBD1. The CDR3 sequence is CASSPILSGGAYEQYF. CDR3 sequence (DNA): TGTGCCAGCAGCCCAATCCTCTCAGGGGGCGCCTACGAGCAGTACTTC.